The rows below give T cell receptor beta chains drawn from one sample of a study of shared T cell receptors in the human thymus. Method: immunoSEQ multiplex PCR; TCRdb's copy keeps in-frame clones and lacks some. This table holds some 640,000 clones, more than 70% found once. These records were also assigned to another study, of human thymus T cells.

The specimen was thymocytes. Receptors originate from a boy younger than two with a congenital heart defect. Both conserved end residues are part of each CDR3. A D gene is named only where the DNA matches it firmly. The size entry is marked missing in some rows and otherwise reads once, few, many or a size class.

>NA|TRBD1|TRBV7-6|TRBJ2-7
TGTGCCAGCAGCGGACAACAGGGGGGCGAGCAGTACTTC
CASSGQQGGEQYF
>NA|NA|TRBV30|TRBJ1-1
TGTGCCTGGAGACTCGACATCGACCCTGAAGCTTTCTTT
CAWRLDIDPEAFF
>NA|NA|TRBV20-1|TRBJ2-1
TGCAGATGCGATTATTACAATGAGCAGTTCTTC
CRCDYYNEQFF
>NA|NA|TRBV7-2|TRBJ2-7
TGTGCCAGCAGCTTAAGGCTAGCCTACGAGCAGTACTTC
CASSLRLAYEQYF
>NA|TRBD1|TRBV7-2|TRBJ1-2
TGTGCCAGCAGCTTAGTAGGGGGCGGGTATGGCTACACCTTC
CASSLVGGGYGYTF
>NA|TRBD2|TRBV7-6|TRBJ2-7
TGTGCCAGCAGCGCCTGGGGGGGGGAAACCTACGAGCAGTACTTC
CASSAWGGETYEQYF
>NA|NA|TRBV7-9|TRBJ2-3
TGTGCCAGCCCCACCGAAGACAGGCCGATCACAGATACGCAGTATTTT
CASPTEDRPITDTQYF
>NA|TRBD1|TRBV28|TRBJ1-5
TGTGCCACAGGACAGGGCAATCAGCCCCAGCATTTT
CATGQGNQPQHF
>NA|NA|TRBV4-3|TRBJ1-3
TGCGCCAGCAGCCAGCAGATTCGGGGGTCTGGAAACACCATATATTTT
CASSQQIRGSGNTIYF
>NA|NA|TRBV28|TRBJ2-3
TGTGCCAGCAGCCTCCCCCGAGGAATCCCAGATACGCAGTATTTT
CASSLPRGIPDTQYF
>NA|TRBD1|TRBV5-6|TRBJ1-5
TGTGCCAGCAGCTTAGCGGGACAGGCGAATCAGCCCCAGCATTTT
CASSLAGQANQPQHF
>few|NA|TRBV4-3|TRBJ2-7
TGCGCCAGCAGCCAAGATGACTTCAGGGTTAGCGAGCAGTACTTC
CASSQDDFRVSEQYF
>NA|NA|TRBV5-6|TRBJ2-3
TGTGCCAGCAGCTCCCTCCGGTCTCCCACAGATACGCAGTATTTT
CASSSLRSPTDTQYF
>NA|NA|TRBV4-3|TRBJ2-5
TGCGCCAGCCGACCGGAGATCGCGGAAGAGACCCAGTACTTC
CASRPEIAEETQYF
>NA|NA|TRBV28|TRBJ1-6
TGTGCCAGCAGTCCTACCGGGGGGGGCTATAATTCACCCCTCCACTTT
CASSPTGGGYNSPLHF
>NA|TRBD1|TRBV11-2|TRBJ1-6
TGTGCCAGCAGCTTAGATCCAGGGGGCCGAAATTCACCCCTCCACTTT
CASSLDPGGRNSPLHF
>NA|NA|TRBV18|TRBJ1-5
TGTGCCAGCTCACCTAATAGACAGCCCCAGCATTTT
CASSPNRQPQHF
>NA|NA|TRBV20-1|TRBJ2-5
TGCAGTGCTATTTATCTTGAGACCCAGTACTTC
CSAIYLETQYF
>NA|NA|TRBV6-1|TRBJ1-4
TGTGCCAGCAGTGAGCGGTTAGGAGAAAAACTGTTTTTT
CASSERLGEKLFF
>NA|TRBD1|TRBV4-1|TRBJ1-6
TGCGCCAGCAAGGGACAGGGGACACCCCTCCACTTT
CASKGQGTPLHF
>NA|NA|TRBV27|TRBJ1-2
TGTGCCAGCAGCGACAGGAACTATGGCTACACCTTC
CASSDRNYGYTF
>once|NA|TRBV6-5|TRBJ1-2
TGTGCCAGCAGCTCCGGACCCACAGGTGTCTATGGCTACACCTTC
CASSSGPTGVYGYTF
>NA|NA|TRBV29-1|TRBJ2-1
TGCAGCGACAAGTCCGGGACATCGTGGAACAATGAGCAGTTCTTC
CSDKSGTSWNNEQFF
>NA|NA|TRBV6-6|TRBJ2-7
TGTGCCAGCAGCCTAGACCTCCTCGAGCAGTACTTC
CASSLDLLEQYF